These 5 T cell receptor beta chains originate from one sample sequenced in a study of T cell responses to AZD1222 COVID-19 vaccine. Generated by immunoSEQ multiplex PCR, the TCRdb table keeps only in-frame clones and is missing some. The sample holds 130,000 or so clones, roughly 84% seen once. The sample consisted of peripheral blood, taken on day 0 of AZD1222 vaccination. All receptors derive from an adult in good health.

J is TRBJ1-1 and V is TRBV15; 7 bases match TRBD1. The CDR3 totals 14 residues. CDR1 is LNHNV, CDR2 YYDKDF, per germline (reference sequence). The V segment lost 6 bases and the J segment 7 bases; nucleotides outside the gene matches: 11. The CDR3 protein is CATSRRRAGGEAFF. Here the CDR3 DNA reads TGTGCCACCAGTCGCCGTCGGGCAGGGGGTGAAGCTTTCTTT.

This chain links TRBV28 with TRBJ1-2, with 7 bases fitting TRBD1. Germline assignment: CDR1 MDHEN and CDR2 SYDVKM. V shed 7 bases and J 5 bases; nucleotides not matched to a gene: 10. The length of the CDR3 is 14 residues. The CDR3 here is CASTPPTGFYGYTF. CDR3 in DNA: TGTGCCAGCACCCCTCCGACAGGGTTTTATGGCTACACCTTC.

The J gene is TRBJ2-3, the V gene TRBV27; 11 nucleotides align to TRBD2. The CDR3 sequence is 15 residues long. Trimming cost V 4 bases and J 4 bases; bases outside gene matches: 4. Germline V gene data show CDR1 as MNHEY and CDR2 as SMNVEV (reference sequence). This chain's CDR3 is CASSWAGLAADTQYF. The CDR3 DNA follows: TGTGCCAGCAGTTGGGCGGGACTAGCGGCAGATACGCAGTATTTT.

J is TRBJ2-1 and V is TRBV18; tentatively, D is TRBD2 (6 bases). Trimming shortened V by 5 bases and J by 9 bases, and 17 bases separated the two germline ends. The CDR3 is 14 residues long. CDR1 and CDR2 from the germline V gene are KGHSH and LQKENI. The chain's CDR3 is CASSGRGPRGEQFF. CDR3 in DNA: TGTGCCAGCTCAGGGCGGGGCCCTCGCGGTGAGCAGTTCTTC.

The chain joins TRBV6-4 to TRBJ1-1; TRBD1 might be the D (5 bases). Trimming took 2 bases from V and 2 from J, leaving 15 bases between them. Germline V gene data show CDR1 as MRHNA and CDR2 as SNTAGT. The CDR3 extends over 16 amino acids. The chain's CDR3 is CASSDQKSGPNTEAFF. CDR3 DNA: TGTGCCAGCAGTGACCAGAAGTCAGGGCCTAACACTGAAGCTTTCTTT.